Shown below are 6 T cell receptor beta chains from a single sample sequenced in a study of blood T cells in healthy people across ages. The authors ran a second PCR of about 6 to 11 cycles using a sample-barcoded 5' primer and a J-beta primer mix. Using its own MiXCR run on the 5' RACE reads, TCRdb lists one record per CDR3 protein. The data show about 1 million distinct CDR3 sequences, approximately 26% seen once. These data also formed part of another study, on T cells of mothers and their children.

The sequenced sample was blood. The source is a girl aged 2-10 years in good health.

The chain carries TRBV7-9 and TRBJ1-2; D gene ambiguous. Deletions cut 2 bases from V and 6 bases from J, with 13 bases between. The germline V gene encodes CDR1 SEHNR and CDR2 FQNEAQ (reference sequence). The CDR3 runs 14 residues. CDR3 sequence: CASSLNLGVHGYTF. DNA for the CDR3: TGTGCCAGCAGCTTAAACCTCGGGGTACATGGCTACACCTTC. Full variable domain (missing parts from reference TRBV7-9 and TRBJ1-2): DTGVSQNPRHKITKRGQNVTFRCDPISEHNRLYWYRQTLGQGPEFLTYFQNEAQLEKSRLLSDRFSAERPKGSFSTLEIQRTEQGDSAMYLCASSLNLGVHGYTFGSGTRLTVV.

The V call is TRBV7-6, the J call TRBJ2-2; no clear D gene. The CDR3 sequence is 16 residues long. Trimming stripped 5 bases from V and 3 bases from J, with 16 bases between. Germline V gene lookup returns CDR1 SGHVS and CDR2 FNYEAQ. The CDR3: CASSLSTNLYTGELFF. The CDR3 DNA reads as TGTGCCAGCAGCCTCAGTACCAACCTATACACCGGGGAGCTGTTTTTT.

The sample holds a few counts of this clonotype. CDR3: CASSGGTGGNQPQHF. CDR3 coding DNA: TGTGCCAGCAGCGGCGGGACAGGGGGAAACCAGCCCCAGCATTTT. The chain combines TRBV7-9 with TRBJ1-5; 11 nucleotides line up with TRBD1. V was pared by 5 bases and J by 7 bases, with 7 bases of the junction left unmatched. The germline V gene has CDR1 SEHNR and CDR2 FQNEAQ (reference sequence). The CDR3 extends over 15 amino acids.

The chain links TRBV7-9 to TRBJ2-5, with 8 bases that match TRBD1. The last part of the DNA fits TRBJ2-1 better; the J call may be wrong. Per the germline V gene, CDR1 is SEHNR and CDR2 is FQNEAQ (reference sequence). The CDR3 is made up of 14 amino acids. The DNA for the CDR3 is TGTGCCAGCAGTGACCTACAGGGGGTGGTTGAGCAGTTCTTC. Protein product: CASSDLQGVVEQFF.

This clonotype was seen more than once but under ten times. This rearrangement joins TRBV7-9 to TRBJ2-1, with a possible D match to TRBD1 (6 bases). V was pared by 11 bases and J by 2 bases, with 16 bases between. The CDR3 covers 14 residues. Germline values: CDR1 SEHNR, CDR2 FQNEAQ (reference sequence). This chain's CDR3 is CAGRTDFAYNEQFF. The CDR3 DNA is TGTGCCGGACGGACAGACTTTGCCTACAATGAGCAGTTCTTC.

This clonotype has just a few counts. This rearrangement joins TRBV6-2 or TRBV6-3 to TRBJ2-5; the match to TRBD2 covers 9 bases. Germline V gives CDR1 MNHEY, CDR2 SVGEGT. The CDR3 has 17 residues. Trimming at V came to 2 bases and at J to 5 bases, leaving 12 bases not matched to a gene. The CDR3 DNA is TGTGCCAGCAGTTACGGGCTAGCGGGAATTCCGGGGGAGACCCAGTACTTC. Its protein is CASSYGLAGIPGETQYF.